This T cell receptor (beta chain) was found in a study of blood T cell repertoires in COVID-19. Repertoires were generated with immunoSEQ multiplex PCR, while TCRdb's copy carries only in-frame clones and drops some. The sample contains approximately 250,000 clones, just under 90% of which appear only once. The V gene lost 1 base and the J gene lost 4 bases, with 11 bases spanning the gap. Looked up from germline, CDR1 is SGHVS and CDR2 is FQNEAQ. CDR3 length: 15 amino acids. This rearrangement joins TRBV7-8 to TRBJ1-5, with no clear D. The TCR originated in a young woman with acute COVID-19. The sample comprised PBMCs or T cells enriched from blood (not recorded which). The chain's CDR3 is CASSLDGVGNQPQHF. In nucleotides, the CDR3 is TGTGCCAGCAGCTTAGACGGGGTGGGAAATCAGCCCCAGCATTTT.